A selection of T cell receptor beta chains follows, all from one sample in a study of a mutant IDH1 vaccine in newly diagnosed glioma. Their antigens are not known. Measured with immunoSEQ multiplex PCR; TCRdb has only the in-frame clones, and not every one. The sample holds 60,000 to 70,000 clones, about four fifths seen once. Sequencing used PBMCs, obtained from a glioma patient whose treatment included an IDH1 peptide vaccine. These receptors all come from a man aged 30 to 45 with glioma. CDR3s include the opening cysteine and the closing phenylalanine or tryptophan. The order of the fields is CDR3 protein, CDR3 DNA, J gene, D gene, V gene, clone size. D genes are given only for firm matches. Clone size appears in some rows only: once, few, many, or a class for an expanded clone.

CDR3aa: CASSLATEAFF
CDR3nt: TGTGCCAGCAGCTTAGCTACTGAAGCTTTCTTT
j_gene: TRBJ1-1
d_gene: -
v_gene: TRBV7-9
abundance: -

CDR3aa: CASSRDRMNTGELFF
CDR3nt: TGTGCCAGCAGTCGGGACAGGATGAACACCGGGGAGCTGTTTTTT
j_gene: TRBJ2-2
d_gene: TRBD1
v_gene: TRBV14
abundance: -

CDR3aa: CASSIPTGPIGQPQHF
CDR3nt: TGTGCCAGTAGTATACCCACAGGGCCGATCGGTCAGCCCCAGCATTTT
j_gene: TRBJ1-5
d_gene: -
v_gene: TRBV19
abundance: -

CDR3aa: CASSDTLGSHLNTEAFF
CDR3nt: TGTGCCAGCAGTGATACCTTGGGCAGCCATTTGAACACTGAAGCTTTCTTT
j_gene: TRBJ1-1
d_gene: -
v_gene: TRBV28
abundance: few

CDR3aa: CASSSAFGSNLNTEAFF
CDR3nt: TGTGCCAGCAGCTCCGCCTTTGGGAGTAACCTGAACACTGAAGCTTTCTTT
j_gene: TRBJ1-1
d_gene: -
v_gene: TRBV5-8
abundance: -

CDR3aa: CASSDTGSDETQYF
CDR3nt: TGTGCCAGCAGTGACACAGGGTCCGACGAGACCCAGTACTTC
j_gene: TRBJ2-5
d_gene: -
v_gene: TRBV25-1
abundance: -

CDR3aa: CASSTQPTGSEQYF
CDR3nt: TGTGCCAGTAGTACTCAACCGACAGGTTCCGAGCAGTACTTC
j_gene: TRBJ2-7
d_gene: -
v_gene: TRBV19
abundance: -

CDR3aa: CASNYLSSYNEQFF
CDR3nt: TGTGCCAGCAACTACCTGAGCTCCTACAATGAGCAGTTCTTC
j_gene: TRBJ2-1
d_gene: -
v_gene: TRBV5-6
abundance: -

CDR3aa: CASSIAKGGYEQYF
CDR3nt: TGTGCCAGTAGTATCGCCAAAGGGGGCTACGAGCAGTACTTC
j_gene: TRBJ2-7
d_gene: -
v_gene: TRBV19
abundance: -

CDR3aa: CASSQDGQGRKFF
CDR3nt: TGTGCCAGCAGCCAAGATGGGCAAGGTAGGAAGTTCTTC
j_gene: TRBJ2-1
d_gene: -
v_gene: TRBV4-2
abundance: -

CDR3aa: CASSQARVFDQPQHF
CDR3nt: TGCGCCAGCAGCCAAGCTAGGGTATTTGATCAGCCCCAGCATTTT
j_gene: TRBJ1-5
d_gene: -
v_gene: TRBV4-1
abundance: -

CDR3aa: CASSVGDTSFPQHF
CDR3nt: TGTGCCAGCAGCGTAGGAGACACAAGTTTCCCCCAGCATTTT
j_gene: TRBJ1-5
d_gene: -
v_gene: TRBV9
abundance: once

CDR3aa: CASLSGSRSLQETQYF
CDR3nt: TGCGCCAGCCTCTCCGGGAGCAGATCCTTACAAGAGACCCAGTACTTC
j_gene: TRBJ2-5
d_gene: -
v_gene: TRBV5-1
abundance: -

CDR3aa: CASSSHSGSPRGGNTIYF
CDR3nt: TGTGCCAGCAGCTCACACTCAGGATCGCCAAGAGGTGGAAACACCATATATTTT
j_gene: TRBJ1-3
d_gene: -
v_gene: TRBV5-4
abundance: -

CDR3aa: CASSPTGDTEAFF
CDR3nt: TGTGCCAGCTCGCCTACAGGGGACACTGAAGCTTTCTTT
j_gene: TRBJ1-1
d_gene: TRBD1
v_gene: TRBV18
abundance: -

CDR3aa: CSARWSYEQYF
CDR3nt: TGCAGTGCTAGATGGTCCTACGAGCAGTACTTC
j_gene: TRBJ2-7
d_gene: -
v_gene: TRBV20-1
abundance: -

CDR3aa: CASSTPGTGIHEQYF
CDR3nt: TGTGCCAGCAGTACCCCCGGGACAGGGATCCACGAGCAGTACTTC
j_gene: TRBJ2-7
d_gene: TRBD1
v_gene: TRBV28
abundance: -

CDR3aa: CASSPVTGSKSGNTIYF
CDR3nt: TGTGCCAGCTCACCAGTAACAGGGAGTAAATCTGGAAACACCATATATTTT
j_gene: TRBJ1-3
d_gene: -
v_gene: TRBV18
abundance: -

CDR3aa: CASSPSGPGGEQFF
CDR3nt: TGTGCCAGCAGCCCTAGCGGGCCCGGAGGTGAGCAGTTCTTC
j_gene: TRBJ2-1
d_gene: TRBD2
v_gene: TRBV5-4
abundance: -

CDR3aa: CASSPFAGSTSTDTQYF
CDR3nt: TGTGCCAGCAGCCCTTTCGCGGGGTCTACTAGCACAGATACGCAGTATTTT
j_gene: TRBJ2-3
d_gene: -
v_gene: TRBV7-6
abundance: -

CDR3aa: CAISGGGIANNQETQYF
CDR3nt: TGTGCCATCAGTGGGGGGGGGATCGCCAACAATCAAGAGACCCAGTACTTC
j_gene: TRBJ2-5
d_gene: TRBD2
v_gene: TRBV10-3
abundance: -

CDR3aa: CASSSTGLQQPQHF
CDR3nt: TGTGCCAGCAGCTCGACAGGGTTACAGCAGCCCCAGCATTTT
j_gene: TRBJ1-5
d_gene: TRBD1
v_gene: TRBV7-9
abundance: few

CDR3aa: CASSFGWTSGGTEQYF
CDR3nt: TGTGCCAGCAGTTTCGGATGGACTAGCGGGGGTACCGAGCAGTACTTC
j_gene: TRBJ2-7
d_gene: TRBD2
v_gene: TRBV28
abundance: -

CDR3aa: CASSYMGQGNSPLHF
CDR3nt: TGTGCCAGCAGTTACATGGGACAGGGTAATTCACCCCTCCACTTT
j_gene: TRBJ1-6
d_gene: TRBD1
v_gene: TRBV6-5
abundance: -

CDR3aa: CSAEGHGELFF
CDR3nt: TGCAGCGCTGAGGGACACGGGGAGCTGTTTTTT
j_gene: TRBJ2-2
d_gene: -
v_gene: TRBV29-1
abundance: -

CDR3aa: CASSQDRGLDYGYTF
CDR3nt: TGTGCCAGCAGCCAAGACAGGGGGCTAGACTATGGCTACACCTTC
j_gene: TRBJ1-2
d_gene: TRBD1
v_gene: TRBV7-2
abundance: -

CDR3aa: CASSPVFRQGLNTEAFF
CDR3nt: TGCGCCAGCAGCCCCGTCTTTAGACAGGGGTTGAACACTGAAGCTTTCTTT
j_gene: TRBJ1-1
d_gene: TRBD1
v_gene: TRBV5-1
abundance: -